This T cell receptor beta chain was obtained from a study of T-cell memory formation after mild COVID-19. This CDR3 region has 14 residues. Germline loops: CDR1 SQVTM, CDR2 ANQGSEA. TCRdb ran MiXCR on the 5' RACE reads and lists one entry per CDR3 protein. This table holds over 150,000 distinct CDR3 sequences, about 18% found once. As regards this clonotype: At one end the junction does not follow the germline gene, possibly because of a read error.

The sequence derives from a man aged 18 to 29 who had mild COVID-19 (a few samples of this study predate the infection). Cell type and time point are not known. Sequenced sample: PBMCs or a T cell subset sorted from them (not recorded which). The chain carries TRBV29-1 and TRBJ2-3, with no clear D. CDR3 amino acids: CSVVEGSFQDTKYF. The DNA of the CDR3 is TGCAGCGTTGTGGAAGGATCTTTCCAAGATACGAAGTATTTT.